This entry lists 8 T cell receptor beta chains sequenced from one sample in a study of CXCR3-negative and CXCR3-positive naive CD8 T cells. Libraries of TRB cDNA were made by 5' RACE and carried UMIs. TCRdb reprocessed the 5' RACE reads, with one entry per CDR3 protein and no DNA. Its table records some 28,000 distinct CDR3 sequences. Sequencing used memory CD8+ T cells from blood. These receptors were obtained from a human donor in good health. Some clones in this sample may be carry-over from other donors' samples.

CDR3 sequence: CSVEGHDRGNEQFF. This chain joins TRBV29-1 and TRBJ2-1; TCRdb returns TRBD1, unconfirmable since there is no DNA. Per germline, CDR1 SQVTM and CDR2 ANQGSEA. This CDR3 contains 14 residues.

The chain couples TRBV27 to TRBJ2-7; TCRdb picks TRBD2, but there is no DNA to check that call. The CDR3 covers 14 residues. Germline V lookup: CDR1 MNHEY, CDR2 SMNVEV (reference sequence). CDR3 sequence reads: CASSFAAGGYEQYF.

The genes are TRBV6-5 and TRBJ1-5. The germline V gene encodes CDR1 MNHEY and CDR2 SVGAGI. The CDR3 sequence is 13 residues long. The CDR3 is CASSALGNQPQHF.

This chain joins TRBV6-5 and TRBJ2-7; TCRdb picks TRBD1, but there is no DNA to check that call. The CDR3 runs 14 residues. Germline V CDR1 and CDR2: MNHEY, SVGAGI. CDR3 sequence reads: CASRSGTVSYEQYF.

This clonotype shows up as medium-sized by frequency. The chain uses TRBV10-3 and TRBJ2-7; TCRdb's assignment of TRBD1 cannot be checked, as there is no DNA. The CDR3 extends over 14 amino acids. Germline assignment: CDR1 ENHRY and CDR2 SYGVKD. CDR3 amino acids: CAISEPDRAGEQYF.

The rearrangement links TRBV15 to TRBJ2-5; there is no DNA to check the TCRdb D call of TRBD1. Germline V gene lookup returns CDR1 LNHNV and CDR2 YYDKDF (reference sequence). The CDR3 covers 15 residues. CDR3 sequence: CATQDNNRGWGTQYF.

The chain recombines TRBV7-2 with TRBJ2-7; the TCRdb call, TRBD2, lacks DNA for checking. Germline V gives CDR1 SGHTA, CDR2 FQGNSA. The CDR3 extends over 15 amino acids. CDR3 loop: CACSSRDSAPYEQYF.

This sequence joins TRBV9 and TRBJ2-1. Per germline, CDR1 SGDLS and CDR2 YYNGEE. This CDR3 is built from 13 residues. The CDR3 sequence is CASSDERRPEQFF.